One sample yielded the 25 T cell receptor beta chains listed below, sequenced in a study of blood T cell repertoires in COVID-19. Sequencing was performed with immunoSEQ multiplex PCR; in TCRdb, only in-frame clones are kept and a portion is missing. The sample lists 400,000 to 550,000 clones, approximately 90% occurring once. Specimen: peripheral blood. These receptors were collected from a woman aged 25-40 years with acute or convalescent COVID-19.

This clone has just one count. The chain combines TRBV27 with TRBJ2-7; 8 nucleotides match TRBD1. There are 14 residues in the CDR3. Per germline, CDR1 MNHEY and CDR2 SMNVEV (reference sequence). V shed 4 bases and J 4 bases; nucleotides not matched to a gene: 6. For the CDR3, the DNA is TGTGCCAGCAGTTATAGCAGGGGGCGATACGAGCAGTACTTC. It is translated as CASSYSRGRYEQYF.

This clone is a singleton in its sample. The J gene is TRBJ2-3, the V gene TRBV5-1; 11 bases line up with TRBD2. Germline-derived CDR1 and CDR2 are SGHRS and YFSETQ. V was pared by 4 bases and J by 5 bases, with 6 bases of the junction left unmatched. CDR3 size: 15 residues. CDR3 sequence (DNA): TGCGCCAGCAGCGGTAGCGGGGGGGCCGTAGATACGCAGTATTTT. Encoded protein: CASSGSGGAVDTQYF.

This clone was detected once. In nucleotides, the CDR3 is TGTGCCAGCAGCTTAGGCTCGTTTACAGGGGTCTTGAGCTCCTATAATTCACCCCTCCACTTT. It codes for CASSLGSFTGVLSSYNSPLHF. The V call is TRBV13, the J call TRBJ1-6, with 7 bases identical to TRBD1. CDR3 length: 21 amino acids. The germline gives CDR1 PRHDT, CDR2 FYEKMQ (reference sequence). Trimming removed 0 bases from V and 0 bases from J; junction bases left unmatched: 14.

The genes are TRBV9 and TRBJ2-1; 9 nucleotides align to TRBD2. With V trimmed by 1 base and J by 6 bases, 8 bases remained unmatched. This CDR3 is built from 16 residues. In germline, CDR1 is SGDLS, CDR2 YYNGEE. The CDR3 sequence: CASSVTSGQWGNEQFF. In DNA form, the CDR3 reads TGTGCCAGCAGCGTAACTAGCGGGCAATGGGGCAATGAGCAGTTCTTC.

The chain uses TRBV30 and TRBJ2-7, with 8 bases aligning to TRBD2. Losses at the gene ends were 2 bases for V and 3 bases for J; bases not matched to a gene: 15. Germline V gives CDR1 GTSNPN, CDR2 SVGIG (reference sequence). This CDR3 region has 17 residues. CDR3 amino acids: CAWSYGFSGAKIYEQYF. For the CDR3, the DNA is TGTGCCTGGAGTTACGGATTTAGCGGGGCAAAAATCTACGAGCAGTACTTC. Full variable domain (rest looked up from reference TRBV30 and TRBJ2-7): SQTIHQWPATLVQPVGSPLSLECTVEGTSNPNLYWYRQAAGRGLQLLFYSVGIGQISSEVPQNLSASRPQDRQFILSSKKLLLSDSGFYLCAWSYGFSGAKIYEQYFGPGTRLTVT.

The V and J genes are TRBV24-1 and TRBJ2-1, with unresolved D. Germline-derived CDR1 and CDR2 are KGHDR and SFDVKD. V was pared by 4 bases and J by 6 bases, with 9 bases between. The CDR3 consists of 13 residues. CDR3 DNA: TGTGCCACCAGTGAAAGCGCAAGCAATGAGCAGTTCTTC. It specifies CATSESASNEQFF.

The rearrangement joins TRBV30 to TRBJ2-1; 8 nucleotides align to TRBD2. V trimming: 5 bases; J trimming: 1 base; junction bases outside the gene matches: 4. The germline CDR1 and CDR2 sequences are GTSNPN and SVGIG (reference sequence). The CDR3 has 14 residues. The CDR3 sequence is CAWGPGGSYNEQFF. The CDR3 nucleotides are TGTGCCTGGGGACCGGGGGGGTCCTACAATGAGCAGTTCTTC.

This chain uses TRBV6-2 or TRBV6-3 with TRBJ2-7; 12 bases fit TRBD2. The germline gives CDR1 MNHEY, CDR2 SVGEGT. V lost 3 bases to trimming and J lost 2 bases; unmatched junction nucleotides: 2. The CDR3 covers 15 residues. Here the CDR3 reads CASSYPSGGAYEQYF. CDR3 nucleotides: TGTGCCAGCAGTTATCCTAGCGGGGGGGCCTACGAGCAGTACTTC.

The chain employs TRBV3-1 (or the pseudogene TRBV3-2) and TRBJ2-7; a possible D gene is TRBD2 (7 bases). Germline CDR1 is LGHDT and CDR2 is YNNKEL (reference sequence). The V gene lost 2 bases and the J gene lost 4 bases, with 12 bases spanning the gap. The CDR3 totals 14 residues. The CDR3: CASSQSGGLYEQYF. The CDR3 region has the DNA TGTGCCAGCAGCCAATCGGGGGGCCTGTACGAGCAGTACTTC.

The CDR3 DNA sequence: TGTGCCAGTAGTAAATTGCACGGTGAAGCTTTCTTT. Its translation: CASSKLHGEAFF. The chain uses TRBV19 and TRBJ1-1; D ambiguous. The CDR3 runs to 12 residues. V lost 4 bases and J 7 bases, leaving 10 bases between the germline ends. The germline CDR1 and CDR2 sequences are LNHDA and SQIVND (reference sequence).

The rearrangement uses TRBV30 and TRBJ2-1; D possibly corresponds to TRBD1 (5 bases). The germline V gene encodes CDR1 GTSNPN and CDR2 SVGIG (reference sequence). This CDR3 has 12 residues. Trimming took 5 bases from V and 7 from J, leaving 12 bases between them. DNA of the CDR3: TGTGCCTGGGGACCCAGGGTTAATGAGCAGTTCTTC. Translation: CAWGPRVNEQFF.

This clone has just one count. V is TRBV20-1 and J is TRBJ1-1; weak D call: TRBD1 (6 bases). Germline V CDR1 and CDR2: DFQATT, SNEGSKA (reference sequence). The CDR3 consists of 11 residues. Trimming took 4 bases from V and 9 from J, leaving 12 bases between them. CDR3 coding DNA: TGCAGTGCTATATACAGGGAGAAAGCTTTCTTT. Protein product: CSAIYREKAFF.

This clone has only a few counts. CDR3 DNA: TGTGCCAGCAGCCGCGGACAGGGAGGGTCTGTGGCGCAGTATTTT. Translation: CASSRGQGGSVAQYF. The chain employs TRBV3-1 (or the pseudogene TRBV3-2) and TRBJ2-3, with D possibly matching TRBD1 (8 bases). V was shortened by 4 bases and J by 10 bases, with 21 bases between the two germline ends. The germline V gene encodes CDR1 LGHDT and CDR2 YNNKEL (reference sequence). The CDR3 is made up of 15 amino acids.

This chain connects TRBV19 to TRBJ1-4; D is ambiguous. Trimming shortened V by 5 bases and J by 0 bases, and 13 bases separated the two germline ends. Germline V CDR1 and CDR2: LNHDA, SQIVND (reference sequence). The CDR3 runs to 16 residues. The CDR3 here is CASSPVRLATNEKLFF. CDR3 coding DNA: TGTGCCAGTAGTCCAGTCAGGCTTGCAACTAATGAAAAACTGTTTTTT.

V gene TRBV3-1 (or the pseudogene TRBV3-2) combines with J gene TRBJ2-7; D perhaps matches TRBD2 (7 bases). The CDR3 covers 15 residues. From germline, CDR1 is LGHDT and CDR2 YNNKEL (reference sequence). V lost 1 base, J lost 2 bases, and 12 bases lay in between. CDR3 loop: CASSQVTRGPYEQYF. In nucleotides, the CDR3 is TGTGCCAGCAGCCAAGTTACGCGGGGGCCCTACGAGCAGTACTTC.

The rearrangement uses TRBV4-1 and TRBJ2-6; D is perhaps TRBD1 (5 bases). The CDR3 runs 15 residues. CDR1 and CDR2 from the germline V gene are MGHRA and YSYEKL. The V end was cut by 5 bases, the J end by 1 base, with 9 bases between. In DNA form, the CDR3 reads TGCGCCAGCAGCACAGGCCCATCTGGGGCCAACGTCCTGACTTTC. This gives the protein CASSTGPSGANVLTF.

This clone was counted only a few times. The CDR3 sequence is CASSFLRTAVFF. CDR3 coding DNA: TGTGCCAGCAGTTTCTTGCGGACAGCTGTTTTCTTT. The chain couples TRBV28 to TRBJ1-1, with D perhaps matching TRBD1 (6 bases). The ends were cut back, 3 bases at V and 13 bases at J, with 15 bases in the middle. Germline V gene sequence: CDR1 MDHEN, CDR2 SYDVKM. The CDR3 totals 12 residues.

This clone appeared a single time. The chain has TRBV20-1 and TRBJ1-3; no clear D gene. The germline gives CDR1 DFQATT, CDR2 SNEGSKA (reference sequence). The V gene lost 5 bases and the J gene lost 4 bases, with 6 bases spanning the gap. CDR3 size: 11 residues. The CDR3 loop is CSAELGNTIYF. In DNA, the CDR3 is TGCAGTGCTGAGCTCGGAAACACCATATATTTT.

J is TRBJ2-1 and V is TRBV6-5; the match to TRBD2 covers 10 bases. In germline, CDR1 is MNHEY, CDR2 SVGAGI. V shed 6 bases and J 6 bases; nucleotides not matched to a gene: 8. The length of the CDR3 is 15 residues. In nucleotides, the CDR3 is TGTGCCAGCAGAGCGGGGGGGCCGGTATTCAATGAGCAGTTCTTC. Its translation: CASRAGGPVFNEQFF.

The V and J genes are TRBV10-3 and TRBJ2-7, with a possible D match to TRBD1 (6 bases). Trimming pared 6 bases from V and 0 bases from J, leaving 12 bases between. This CDR3 has 14 residues. In germline, CDR1 is ENHRY, CDR2 SYGVKD. The CDR3 reads CAISPRDNSYEQYF. The CDR3 bases are TGTGCCATCAGCCCCCGGGACAACTCCTACGAGCAGTACTTC.

This clone was recorded once. The V call is TRBV6-5, the J call TRBJ1-5; D not resolved. The CDR3 sequence is 13 residues long. Trimming removed 5 bases from V and 5 bases from J, with 10 bases in between. Germline CDR1 MNHEY, CDR2 SVGAGI. The CDR3 reads CASSPRGDQPQHF. CDR3 in DNA: TGTGCCAGCAGTCCTAGAGGAGATCAGCCCCAGCATTTT.

This clone came up a few times. The V and J genes are TRBV6-5 and TRBJ1-1; tentative D call: TRBD1 (6 bases). V shed 8 bases and J shed 5 bases, with 12 bases lying between them. Looked up from germline, CDR1 is MNHEY and CDR2 is SVGAGI. This CDR3 is 12 amino acids long. CDR3 sequence: CASHRVGTEAFF. For the CDR3, the DNA is TGTGCCAGCCACAGGGTAGGGACTGAAGCTTTCTTT.

The genes are TRBV6-5 and TRBJ2-7, with no clear D. The V gene's germline CDR1 is MNHEY and CDR2 SVGAGI. With 7 bases removed from V and 3 bases from J, the gap between germline ends came to 7 bases. The CDR3 runs 11 residues. CDR3 amino acids: CASNSNYEQYF. The CDR3 DNA sequence: TGTGCCAGCAACTCTAACTACGAGCAGTACTTC.

The chain couples TRBV6-4 to TRBJ2-2; 8 bases agree with TRBD2. Germline CDR1 MRHNA, CDR2 SNTAGT. V dropped 3 bases and J dropped 3; count of bases not matched to a gene: 3. The length of the CDR3 is 15 residues. In DNA, the CDR3 is TGTGCCAGCAGTGAAACTAGCGGAGACACCGGGGAGCTGTTTTTT. The encoded protein is CASSETSGDTGELFF.

The chain couples TRBV28 to TRBJ1-4, with D perhaps matching TRBD1 (5 bases). The V end lost 5 bases, the J end lost 3 bases, and 13 bases lay between the germline ends. Germline CDR1 reads MDHEN; CDR2 reads SYDVKM. The CDR3 extends over 15 amino acids. In DNA form, the CDR3 reads TGTGCCAGCAGTACCCCGACAGCCCCTAATGAAAAACTGTTTTTT. It translates to CASSTPTAPNEKLFF.